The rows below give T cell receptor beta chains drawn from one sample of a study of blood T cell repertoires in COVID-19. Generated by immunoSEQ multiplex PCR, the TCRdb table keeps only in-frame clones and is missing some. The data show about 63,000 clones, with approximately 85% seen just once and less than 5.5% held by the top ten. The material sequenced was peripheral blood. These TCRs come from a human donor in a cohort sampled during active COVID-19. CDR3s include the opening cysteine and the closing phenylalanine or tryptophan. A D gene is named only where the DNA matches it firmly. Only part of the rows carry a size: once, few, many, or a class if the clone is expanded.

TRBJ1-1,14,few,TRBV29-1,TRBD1,CSVERDSMNTEAFF,TGCAGCGTTGAGAGGGACAGCATGAACACTGAAGCTTTCTTT
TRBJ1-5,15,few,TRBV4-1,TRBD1,CASSQDRGQGQPQHF,TGCGCCAGCAGCCAAGATCGGGGACAGGGACAGCCCCAGCATTTT
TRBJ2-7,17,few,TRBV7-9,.,CASSLSHLQGWVAEQYF,TGTGCCAGCAGCCTCTCTCATTTACAGGGATGGGTGGCCGAGCAGTACTTC
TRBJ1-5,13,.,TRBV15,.,CATSRDPGQPQHF,TGTGCCACCAGCAGAGATCCCGGTCAGCCCCAGCATTTT
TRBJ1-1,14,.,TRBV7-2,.,CASSRRLWNTEAFF,TGTGCCAGCAGCAGAAGACTTTGGAACACTGAAGCTTTCTTT
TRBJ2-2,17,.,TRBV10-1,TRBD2,CASSERRSGRSGGELFF,TGCGCCAGCAGTGAGAGACGAAGCGGGAGGTCGGGCGGGGAGCTGTTTTTT
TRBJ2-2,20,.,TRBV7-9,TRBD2,CASTKSLGTSGRVNTGELFF,TGTGCCAGCACCAAATCCCTCGGGACTAGCGGGAGGGTGAACACCGGGGAGCTGTTTTTT
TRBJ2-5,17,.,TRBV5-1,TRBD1,CASSSTPGQGRQETQYF,TGCGCCAGCAGCTCCACCCCCGGACAGGGGAGGCAAGAGACCCAGTACTTC
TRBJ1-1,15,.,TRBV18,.,CASSPPGLRNTEAFF,TGTGCCAGCTCACCACCGGGACTTAGGAACACTGAAGCTTTCTTT
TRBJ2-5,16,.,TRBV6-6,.,CASSPQRRVRQETQYF,TGTGCCAGCAGCCCACAGCGCAGGGTACGGCAAGAGACCCAGTACTTC
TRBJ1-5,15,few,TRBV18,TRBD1,CASSPPGQVNQPQHF,TGTGCCAGCTCACCACCGGGACAGGTCAATCAGCCCCAGCATTTT
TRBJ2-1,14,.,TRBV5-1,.,CASSFGRPYNEQFF,TGCGCCAGCAGCTTTGGCAGGCCCTACAATGAGCAGTTCTTC
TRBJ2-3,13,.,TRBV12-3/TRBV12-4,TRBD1,CASRRQGTDTQYF,TGTGCCAGCAGGCGACAGGGGACAGATACGCAGTATTTT
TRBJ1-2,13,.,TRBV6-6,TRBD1,CASRSGQGYGYTF,TGTGCCAGCAGGAGCGGACAGGGCTATGGCTACACCTTC
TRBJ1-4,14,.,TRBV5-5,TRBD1,CASRGQGVPEKLFF,TGTGCCAGCAGGGGACAGGGGGTTCCTGAAAAACTGTTTTTT
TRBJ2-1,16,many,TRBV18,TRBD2,CASSPRTSGSDAEQFF,TGTGCCAGCTCACCCCGGACTAGCGGGAGTGACGCTGAGCAGTTCTTC
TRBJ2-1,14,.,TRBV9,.,CASSSNRVRDEQFF,TGTGCCAGCAGCTCAAACAGGGTTCGAGATGAGCAGTTCTTC
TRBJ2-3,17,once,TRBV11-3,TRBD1,CASSLDGTGASTDTQYF,TGTGCCAGCAGCTTAGATGGGACAGGAGCTAGCACAGATACGCAGTATTTT
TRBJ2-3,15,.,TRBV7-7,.,CASSLTGLSTDTQYF,TGTGCCAGCAGCTTAACTGGGCTGAGCACAGATACGCAGTATTTT
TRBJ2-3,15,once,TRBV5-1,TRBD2,CASSREGLLTDTQYF,TGCGCCAGCAGCCGGGAGGGACTTTTGACAGATACGCAGTATTTT
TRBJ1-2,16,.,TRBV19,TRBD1,CASSIFRGQGFNGYTF,TGTGCCAGTAGTATCTTTCGGGGACAGGGCTTCAATGGCTACACCTTC
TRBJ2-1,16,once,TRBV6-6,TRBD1,CASVNLPGQGKSEQFF,TGTGCCAGCGTGAACTTACCGGGACAGGGAAAAAGTGAGCAGTTCTTC
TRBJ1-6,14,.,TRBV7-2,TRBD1,CASSSGQTNSPLHF,TGTGCCAGCAGCTCGGGACAGACGAATTCACCCCTCCACTTT
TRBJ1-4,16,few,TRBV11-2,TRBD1,CASSLGQGASNEKLFF,TGTGCCAGCAGCCTAGGACAGGGGGCTTCTAATGAAAAACTGTTTTTT
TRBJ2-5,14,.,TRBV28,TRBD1,CASSFDRVRETQYF,TGTGCCAGCAGTTTTGACAGGGTCCGAGAGACCCAGTACTTC
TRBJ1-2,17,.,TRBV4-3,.,CASSQDVGGGFNYGYTF,TGCGCCAGCAGCCAAGATGTCGGTGGCGGCTTTAACTATGGCTACACCTTC
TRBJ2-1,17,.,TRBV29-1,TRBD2,CSVLTHLAGVSYNEQFF,TGCAGCGTATTAACTCATCTAGCGGGAGTTTCCTACAATGAGCAGTTCTTC
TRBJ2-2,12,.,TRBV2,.,CASRRNTGELFF,TGTGCCAGCAGGCGGAACACCGGGGAGCTGTTTTTT
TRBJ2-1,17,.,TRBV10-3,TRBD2,CAISARGGLAGYNEQFF,TGTGCCATCAGTGCACGAGGGGGACTAGCGGGATACAATGAGCAGTTCTTC
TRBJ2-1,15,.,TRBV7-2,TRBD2,CASRFRTSGGGEQFF,TGTGCCAGCAGATTCAGGACTAGCGGGGGGGGAGAGCAGTTCTTC
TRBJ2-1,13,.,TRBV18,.,CASSPLGGNEQFF,TGTGCCAGCTCACCCTTGGGGGGCAATGAGCAGTTCTTC
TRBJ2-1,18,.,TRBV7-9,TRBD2,CASRGTSGRGSSYNEQFF,TGTGCCAGCAGGGGGACTAGCGGGAGGGGAAGCTCCTACAATGAGCAGTTCTTC
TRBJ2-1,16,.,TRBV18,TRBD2,CASSPRGGVDYNEQFF,TGTGCCAGCTCACCACGGGGGGGAGTGGATTATAATGAGCAGTTCTTC
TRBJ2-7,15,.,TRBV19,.,CASRRRSEGPYEQYF,TGTGCCAGTAGGAGGCGGTCGGAGGGACCCTACGAGCAGTACTTC
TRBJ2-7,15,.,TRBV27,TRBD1,CASSLEGARTYEQYF,TGTGCCAGCAGTTTAGAGGGGGCCCGGACCTACGAGCAGTACTTC
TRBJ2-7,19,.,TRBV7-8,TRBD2,CASSSPHPGGGHTPYEQYF,TGTGCCAGCAGCTCTCCCCATCCGGGGGGGGGCCATACCCCATACGAGCAGTACTTC